The text below deals with one T cell receptor (beta chain). The entry originates in a study of read filtering for tumor transcriptome and immune sequencing. From 400 to 450 ng of RNA, a library with molecular barcoded alpha/delta and beta/gamma adaptors was made. A single record per CDR3 protein comes from TCRdb applying MiXCR to the reads. The sample contains under 150,000 distinct CDR3 sequences, approximately 13% of which appear only once. The germline CDR1 and CDR2 sequences are MGHRA and YSYEKL. The CDR3 spans 17 residues. Trimming removed 2 bases from V and 5 bases from J, with 19 bases in between.

This sequence originates from a donor aged 40 or older with multiple myeloma. Material for sequencing was a population of CD138-negative cells sorted from bone marrow. This chain connects TRBV4-1 to TRBJ2-1; unclear D gene. DNA of the CDR3: TGCGCCAGCAGCCAACTCATCGAGACTTTAGGGAACAATGAGCAGTTCTTC. Translation: CASSQLIETLGNNEQFF.